This section outlines one T cell receptor beta chain sequence together with its context. Libraries were prepared by immunoSEQ multiplex PCR; TCRdb keeps only in-frame clonotypes and omits some of them. Here the sample spans some 2,500,000 clones, more than 85% being singletons. The data belong to a study of shared clonotypes between healthy human individuals. The V end was cut by 6 bases, the J end by 3 bases, with 15 bases between. Germline V gene lookup returns CDR1 MNHNS and CDR2 SASEGT. CDR3 length equals 14 residues. This receptor was taken from a man aged 18 to 29 in good health. Some clones in this sample may be carry-over from other donors' samples. The V call is TRBV6-1, the J call TRBJ2-7, with D possibly called TRBD1 or TRBD2 (5 bases each). The material sequenced was naive CD4+ T cells from PBMCs. The subset was: CD45RA+ positively selected. Written as DNA, the CDR3 is TGTGCCAGCAGCTGGGGACGGCGTGACTACGAGCAGTACTTC. It yields the protein CASSWGRRDYEQYF.